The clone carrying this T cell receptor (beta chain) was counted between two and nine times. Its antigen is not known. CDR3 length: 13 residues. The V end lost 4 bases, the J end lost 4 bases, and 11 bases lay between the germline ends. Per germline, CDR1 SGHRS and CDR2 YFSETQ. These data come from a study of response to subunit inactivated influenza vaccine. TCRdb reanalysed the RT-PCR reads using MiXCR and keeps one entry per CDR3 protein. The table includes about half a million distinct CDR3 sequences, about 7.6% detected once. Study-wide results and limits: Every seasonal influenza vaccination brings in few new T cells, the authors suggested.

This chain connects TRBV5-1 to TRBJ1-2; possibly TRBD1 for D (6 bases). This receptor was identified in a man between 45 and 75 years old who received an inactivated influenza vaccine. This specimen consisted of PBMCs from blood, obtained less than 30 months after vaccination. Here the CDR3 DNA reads TGCGCCAGCAGCACAACAGGGTCCTATGGCTACACCTTC. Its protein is CASSTTGSYGYTF.